The 28 T cell receptor beta chains below were found in one sample sequenced in a study of post-analysis software for immune sequencing data. cDNA libraries of TCR beta carried unique molecular identifiers. One entry per CDR3 protein, called by TCRdb with MiXCR from the PCR reads. The sample has 750,000 to 950,000 distinct CDR3 sequences, more than 45% seen once. These TCRs are of unknown antigen specificity. Study results and caveats: Roughly 5 TRBV segments occurring more often in patients than controls included TRBV5-6, TRBV5-1 and TRBV20-1.

Material for sequencing was blood. The receptor source for this set is a girl between 5 and 17 years old with multiple sclerosis.

The rearrangement joins TRBV4-2 to TRBJ2-3, with 8 positions matching TRBD2. Looked up from germline, CDR1 is LGHNA and CDR2 is YNFKEQ. J lost 1 base, V lost 3 bases, and 6 bases had no gene match. This CDR3 has 16 amino acids. CDR3 residues: CASSQELAEGTDTQYF. CDR3 sequence (DNA): TGTGCCAGCAGCCAGGAACTAGCGGAGGGCACAGATACGCAGTATTTT.

This clonotype was counted between two and nine times. The V call is TRBV27, the J call TRBJ2-1; 11 nucleotides match TRBD2. J gave up 10 bases and V 3 bases, and 2 bases lay outside the gene matches. Per germline, CDR1 MNHEY and CDR2 SMNVEV (reference sequence). CDR3 size: 13 residues. The CDR3 DNA is TGTGCCAGCAGTTTCCTAGCGGGAGGAGAGCAGTTCTTC. Protein sequence: CASSFLAGGEQFF.

This chain joins TRBV20-1 and TRBJ2-7, with D possibly being TRBD1 or TRBD2 (5 bases each). From germline, CDR1 is DFQATT and CDR2 SNEGSKA (reference sequence). The CDR3 covers 15 residues. V dropped 3 bases and J dropped 1 base, with 16 bases sitting between them. CDR3: CSARAVERGSYEQYF. The CDR3 DNA reads as TGCAGTGCTAGGGCGGTCGAGAGGGGATCCTACGAGCAGTACTTC.

V usage is TRBV7-9 and J usage is TRBJ2-5; D is undetermined. V lost 2 bases to trimming and J lost 5 bases, with 6 bases between them. CDR1 is SEHNR and CDR2 is FQNEAQ in the germline V gene (reference sequence). The CDR3 loop spans 12 amino acids. CDR3 region: CASSLNVETQYF. CDR3 bases: TGTGCCAGCAGCTTAAACGTGGAGACCCAGTACTTC.

This clonotype appeared a single time. The chain uses TRBV20-1 and TRBJ2-1; D possibly matches TRBD1 or TRBD2 (5 bases each). This CDR3 contains 14 residues. The germline V gene has CDR1 DFQATT and CDR2 SNEGSKA (reference sequence). V lost 1 base to trimming and J lost 5 bases, with 12 bases between them. The CDR3 DNA sequence: TGCAGTGCTAGAGTCCCGGGGCGAAACAATGAGCAGTTCTTC. This encodes CSARVPGRNNEQFF.

The chain's CDR3 is CSARQREFAYNEQFF. In nucleotides, the CDR3 is TGCAGTGCTCGGCAGCGGGAGTTTGCCTACAATGAGCAGTTCTTC. This chain uses TRBV20-1 with TRBJ2-1, with TRBD2 matching over 8 bases. Germline trimming cut 5 bases from V and 2 bases from J; bases unmatched to any gene: 8. The CDR3 runs to 15 residues. CDR1 and CDR2 from the germline V gene are DFQATT and SNEGSKA (reference sequence).

V and J are TRBV16 and TRBJ1-2, with D possibly being TRBD1 (5 bases). CDR3 length: 14 residues. Germline CDR1 KGHSY, CDR2 FQNENV. Deletions cut 2 bases from V and 3 bases from J, with 10 bases between. The CDR3 loop is CASSQQSRDYGYTF. The CDR3 coding sequence is TGTGCCAGCAGCCAACAGTCCAGGGACTATGGCTACACCTTC.

The J gene is TRBJ2-5, the V gene TRBV7-2; the match to TRBD1 covers 10 bases. Looked up from germline, CDR1 is SGHTA and CDR2 is FQGNSA. This CDR3 region has 14 residues. The junction had 3 bases not matched to a gene; V was cut back by 3 bases and J by 5 bases. The CDR3: CASSFPGQGETQYF. CDR3 nucleotide sequence: TGTGCCAGCAGCTTCCCGGGACAGGGGGAGACCCAGTACTTC.

The chain is built from TRBV20-1 and TRBJ1-2; D possibly corresponds to TRBD1 (6 bases). Trimming shortened V by 0 bases and J by 0 bases, and 11 bases separated the two germline ends. The V gene's germline CDR1 is DFQATT and CDR2 SNEGSKA (reference sequence). The CDR3 totals 15 residues. The CDR3 region has the DNA TGCAGTGCTAGAGAGGGGGGGGCGGCTAACTATGGCTACACCTTC. Translation gives CSAREGGAANYGYTF.

Ten or more counts support this clonotype. The rearrangement uses TRBV20-1 and TRBJ2-7, with TRBD2 matching 9 bases. V was clipped by 0 bases and J by 0 bases; unmatched bases: 27. CDR1 DFQATT and CDR2 SNEGSKA come from the germline V gene (reference sequence). The CDR3 is made up of 23 amino acids. CDR3 sequence reads: CSARDGGLAGHGRSWRASYEQYF. The CDR3 DNA is TGCAGTGCTAGAGATGGGGGCCTAGCGGGACACGGGAGATCCTGGAGGGCCTCCTACGAGCAGTACTTC.

This chain connects TRBV7-2 to TRBJ2-7, with D maybe TRBD1 (6 bases). V lost 3 bases, J lost 7 bases, and 19 bases lay in between. Looked up from germline, CDR1 is SGHTA and CDR2 is FQGNSA. CDR3 length equals 15 residues. CDR3 in amino acids: CASSFRGSSQGEQYF. The CDR3 nucleotides are TGTGCCAGCAGCTTCCGGGGTAGTTCCCAGGGGGAGCAGTACTTC. Variable domain in full (rest from reference TRBV7-2 and TRBJ2-7): GAGVSQSPSNKVTEKGKDVELRCDPISGHTALYWYRQSLGQGLEFLIYFQGNSAPDKSGLPSDRFSAERTGGSVSTLTIQRTQQEDSAVYLCASSFRGSSQGEQYFGPGTRLTVT.

This chain uses TRBV29-1 with TRBJ2-5, with D possibly matching TRBD1 (6 bases). The V and J ends lost 7 bases and 5 bases respectively, with 23 bases between them. Germline loops: CDR1 SQVTM, CDR2 ANQGSEA. The CDR3 has 15 residues. The chain's CDR3 is CSAQQGTGPVETQYF. The DNA for the CDR3 is TGCAGCGCTCAACAGGGAACCGGACCGGTGGAGACCCAGTACTTC.

This chain connects TRBV3-1 to TRBJ2-5, with D perhaps given as TRBD1 or TRBD2 (5 bases each). The CDR3 has 16 residues. Germline V lookup: CDR1 LGHDT, CDR2 YNNKEL (reference sequence). The V end was cut by 4 bases, the J end by 1 base, with 16 bases between. The CDR3: CASSPYGAPLQETQYF. As DNA, the CDR3 is TGTGCCAGCAGCCCCTACGGGGCACCCCTCCAAGAGACCCAGTACTTC.

The CDR3 DNA sequence: TGTGCCAGCAGTTACTCGCCTTTGGGGGGAGCCGCCTACGAGCAGTACTTC. Translation gives CASSYSPLGGAAYEQYF. The V call is TRBV6-6, the J call TRBJ2-7; the D gene is possibly TRBD2 (6 bases). The V end was cut by 0 bases, the J end by 2 bases, with 17 bases between. CDR3 length: 17 residues. From germline, CDR1 is MNHNY and CDR2 SVGAGI (reference sequence).

The J gene is TRBJ1-2, the V gene TRBV15; D gene ambiguous. Trimming stripped 5 bases from V and 5 bases from J, with 9 bases between. CDR1 is LNHNV, CDR2 YYDKDF, per germline (reference sequence). The CDR3 totals 12 residues. CDR3 sequence: CATSQDSYGYTF. DNA for the CDR3: TGTGCCACCAGCCAGGATAGTTATGGCTACACCTTC.

Only one count was recorded for this clonotype. The genes are TRBV5-1 and TRBJ2-7; perhaps TRBD1 as D (6 bases). V was pared by 5 bases and J by 3 bases, with 15 bases between. CDR1 and CDR2 from the germline V gene are SGHRS and YFSETQ. CDR3 size: 14 residues. The CDR3 is CASRKPGTSYEQYF. The CDR3 region has the DNA TGCGCCAGCAGGAAACCCGGGACAAGCTACGAGCAGTACTTC. Complete variable domain (other parts from reference TRBV5-1 and TRBJ2-7): KAGVTQTPRYLIKTRGQQVTLSCSPISGHRSVSWYQQTPGQGLQFLFEYFSETQRNKGNFPGRFSGRQFSNSRSEMNVSTLELGDSALYLCASRKPGTSYEQYFGPGTRLTVT.

The rearrangement uses TRBV5-1 and TRBJ2-7; D is possibly TRBD1 (6 bases). The CDR3 loop spans 14 amino acids. The germline V gene has CDR1 SGHRS and CDR2 YFSETQ. V shed 1 base and J shed 5 bases, with 13 bases lying between them. CDR3 nucleotide sequence: TGCGCCAGCAGCTTGTTACAGGGAAGTAACGAGCAGTACTTC. Translation gives CASSLLQGSNEQYF.

This clonotype was counted between two and nine times. The chain recombines TRBV28 with TRBJ1-2; no reliable D call. The V and J ends lost 7 bases and 4 bases respectively, with 13 bases between them. Per germline, CDR1 MDHEN and CDR2 SYDVKM. This CDR3 is built from 13 residues. This chain's CDR3 is CASTMDGSYGYTF. CDR3 bases: TGTGCCAGCACCATGGACGGAAGCTATGGCTACACCTTC.

V usage is TRBV24-1 and J usage is TRBJ2-7; TRBD1 aligns across 7 bases. With V trimmed by 7 bases and J by 5 bases, 10 bases remained unmatched. The CDR3 runs to 14 residues. Germline V gene sequence: CDR1 KGHDR, CDR2 SFDVKD. The CDR3 is CATSRTGTDNEQYF. CDR3 coding DNA: TGTGCCACCAGCCGGACCGGGACAGACAACGAGCAGTACTTC.

This clonotype occurred a few times. The chain carries TRBV29-1 and TRBJ2-3; D gene ambiguous. This CDR3 contains 12 residues. Trimming left V 2 bases short and J 2 bases short, with 5 bases between. CDR1 SQVTM and CDR2 ANQGSEA come from the germline V gene. The CDR3: CSVERATDTQYF. The DNA for the CDR3 is TGCAGCGTTGAACGGGCCACAGATACGCAGTATTTT.

The chain is built from TRBV28 and TRBJ2-7; D ambiguous. CDR1 is MDHEN, CDR2 SYDVKM, per germline. There are 13 residues in the CDR3. Trimming removed 1 base from V and 3 bases from J, with 7 bases in between. CDR3 DNA: TGTGCCAGCAGTTTATCCGCAGACTACGAGCAGTACTTC. Translated: CASSLSADYEQYF.

This chain connects TRBV20-1 to TRBJ2-5, with a tentative D call TRBD1 (5 bases). V lost 0 bases and J 5 bases, leaving 19 bases between the germline ends. The CDR3 consists of 16 residues. Germline values: CDR1 DFQATT, CDR2 SNEGSKA (reference sequence). CDR3 bases: TGCAGTGCTAGAGATTGGGTGCAAATAAAGGGGGAGACCCAGTACTTC. Encoded protein: CSARDWVQIKGETQYF.

The chain links TRBV29-1 to TRBJ2-4, with TRBD1 as a possible D gene (6 bases). The J call may be in error: the DNA end matches TRBJ2-7 better. The germline V gene encodes CDR1 SQVTM and CDR2 ANQGSEA. CDR3 length: 14 amino acids. CDR3 in amino acids: CSVGPNRATYEQYF. As DNA, the CDR3 is TGCAGCGTTGGGCCAAACAGGGCCACCTACGAGCAGTACTTC.

A word on this clonotype: Its ends do not fully match the called genes, so a read error is possible. V usage is TRBV5-1 and J usage is TRBJ2-7; TRBD1 matches 11 bases. The last part of the DNA fits TRBJ2-5 better; the J call may be wrong. There are 15 residues in the CDR3. Germline V lookup: CDR1 SGHRS, CDR2 YFSETQ. The CDR3, as DNA: TGTGCCAGCAGCTTAAGGACAGGGGGCTTGGAGACCCAGTACTTC. Translating it yields CASSLRTGGLETQYF.

The chain employs TRBV29-1 and TRBJ1-2; D perhaps matches TRBD1 (6 bases). The CDR3 totals 12 residues. V was cut by 7 bases and J by 7 bases, with 16 bases left in between. CDR1 and CDR2 (germline): SQVTM, ANQGSEA. CDR3 bases: TGCAGCGCCGAGCTGAAAGGGGGTGGCTACACCTTC. As protein: CSAELKGGGYTF.

The chain links TRBV5-1 to TRBJ1-4, with 8 bases identical to TRBD1. Germline CDR1 is SGHRS and CDR2 is YFSETQ. V shed 4 bases, J shed 0 bases, and the junction held 5 bases outside the gene matches. The CDR3 extends over 16 amino acids. The CDR3 reads CASSKGQVATNEKLFF. The CDR3 DNA follows: TGCGCCAGCAGCAAGGGACAGGTGGCAACTAATGAAAAACTGTTTTTT.

The chain carries TRBV12-3 or TRBV12-4 and TRBJ2-5; TRBD2 matches 13 bases. The CDR3 has 19 amino acids. After removal of 6 bases from V and 4 bases from J, the junction contained 17 bases not matched to a gene. CDR3 sequence: CASRTGTSGTLWTGETQYF. DNA of the CDR3: TGTGCCAGCAGAACCGGGACTAGCGGGACCCTTTGGACTGGAGAGACCCAGTACTTC.

This clonotype was seen a single time. This chain joins TRBV6-2 or TRBV6-3 and TRBJ1-2; 7 nucleotides match TRBD1. The trim removed 6 bases at V and 7 bases at J, leaving 5 bases unmatched. This CDR3 comprises 12 residues. The V gene's germline CDR1 is MNHEY and CDR2 SVGEGT. DNA for the CDR3: TGTGCCAGCAGGCCGACAGGGACTGGCTACACCTTC. Residues: CASRPTGTGYTF.